A single sample gave rise to the 9 T cell receptor beta chains below, sequenced in a study of T cells in localized non-small cell lung cancer (dated by TCRdb to about 2020). The method behind the library was the immunoSEQ multiplex PCR assay. TCRdb obtained this table from immuneACCESS and retained in-frame rearrangements with V and J assigned. These tables miss some clones; where compared with another copy, unresolved V genes account for less than half of the shortfall, and the remainder is unexplained. The sample includes tens of thousands of clones, with 88% observed a single time. The top ten clonotypes cover approximately 6.1% of the sample. The sample was PBMCs, taken before any cancer treatment. These TCRs come from a man aged 40 to 70 with stage II lung adenocarcinoma.

V is TRBV30 and J is TRBJ1-5, with 7 bases fitting TRBD1. CDR1 GTSNPN and CDR2 SVGIG come from the germline V gene (reference sequence). The CDR3 extends over 14 amino acids. V lost 4 bases to trimming and J lost 2 bases; unmatched junction nucleotides: 5. CDR3 sequence (DNA): TGTGCCTGGACGGGACAGCTAGGCAATCAGCCCCAGCATTTT. The encoded protein is CAWTGQLGNQPQHF.

The chain recombines TRBV4-2 with TRBJ1-2; no clear D gene. The germline V gene has CDR1 LGHNA and CDR2 YNFKEQ. This CDR3 region has 16 residues. Trimming cost V 4 bases and J 1 base, with 16 bases left between them. CDR3 residues: CASSPNLADFNYGYTF. Written as DNA, the CDR3 is TGTGCCAGCAGCCCAAACTTAGCGGACTTTAACTATGGCTACACCTTC.

The J gene is TRBJ1-2, the V gene TRBV7-8; D gene ambiguous. Germline assignment: CDR1 SGHVS and CDR2 FQNEAQ. The CDR3 loop spans 16 amino acids. The V and J ends lost 3 bases and 7 bases respectively, with 21 bases between them. The CDR3 nucleotides read TGTGCCAGCAGCTTCCAGTCGGTCAGCTCTACCTCTGGCTACACCTTC. Protein: CASSFQSVSSTSGYTF.

This chain uses TRBV6-6 with TRBJ1-1, with D tentatively TRBD1 (6 bases). The germline gives CDR1 MNHNY, CDR2 SVGAGI (reference sequence). The CDR3 totals 14 residues. The V gene lost 4 bases and the J gene lost 0 bases, with 9 bases spanning the gap. The CDR3: CASSSGQMNTEAFF. In DNA, the CDR3 is TGTGCCAGCAGTTCAGGACAGATGAACACTGAAGCTTTCTTT.

The chain combines TRBV7-2 with TRBJ2-7, with D tentatively TRBD1 or TRBD2 (6 bases each). The length of the CDR3 is 14 residues. CDR1 SGHTA and CDR2 FQGNSA come from the germline V gene. Deletions cut 5 bases from V and 2 bases from J, with 13 bases between. The CDR3 loop is CASSPRGLTYEQYF. The DNA of the CDR3 is TGTGCCAGCAGCCCACGGGGGCTCACCTACGAGCAGTACTTC.

This chain connects TRBV9 to TRBJ2-2; 7 bases line up with TRBD1. Germline loops: CDR1 SGDLS, CDR2 YYNGEE. CDR3 length equals 14 residues. The junction had 2 bases not matched to a gene; V was cut back by 2 bases and J by 4 bases. The CDR3 loop is CASSVDRVTGELFF. The CDR3 DNA reads TGTGCCAGCAGCGTCGACAGGGTCACCGGGGAGCTGTTTTTT.

This clone was counted once. The V call is TRBV9, the J call TRBJ2-1, with D maybe TRBD1 (6 bases). The CDR3 sequence is 14 residues long. Germline V gives CDR1 SGDLS, CDR2 YYNGEE. V lost 0 bases and J lost 8, with 12 bases in between. CDR3 region: CASSVGTARDEQFF. The CDR3, as DNA: TGTGCCAGCAGCGTAGGGACAGCACGCGATGAGCAGTTCTTC.

V gene TRBV19 combines with J gene TRBJ2-7; 9 positions match TRBD2. The V and J ends lost 3 bases and 1 base, in that order; junction bases with no gene match: 10. Germline lookup yields CDR1 LNHDA and CDR2 SQIVND (reference sequence). The CDR3 loop spans 17 amino acids. CDR3 in DNA: TGTGCCAGTAGTATGAGCGAGCGGGAGGCCGCATCCTACGAGCAGTACTTC. Its translation is CASSMSEREAASYEQYF.

The chain uses TRBV6-5 and TRBJ1-2, with D possibly matching TRBD1 (5 bases). This CDR3 comprises 12 residues. With 5 bases removed from V and 7 bases from J, the gap between germline ends came to 11 bases. Germline CDR1 reads MNHEY; CDR2 reads SVGAGI. This CDR3 is CASSTGTAGYTF. CDR3 DNA sequence: TGTGCCAGCAGTACCGGGACCGCTGGCTACACCTTC.